A selection of T cell receptor beta chains follows, all from one sample in a study of blood T cell repertoires in COVID-19. Measured with immunoSEQ multiplex PCR; TCRdb has only the in-frame clones, and not every one. The sample contains 490,000 or so clones, 75% to 90% of which appear only once. Sequencing used PBMCs or T cells enriched from blood (not recorded which). Receptor source: a woman aged 55 to 70 who had recovered from COVID-19. Each CDR3 is given with its conserved first and last residue. The D gene is left open where the match is weak. Not every row has a clone size; where given, it reads once, few, many or a size class.

clone size	D gene	J gene	V gene	CDR3 DNA	CDR3 protein
NA	NA	TRBJ1-1	TRBV5-4	TGTGCCAGCAGCCCGGACTGGTGGAGGGGCACTGAAGCTTTCTTT	CASSPDWWRGTEAFF
NA	TRBD1	TRBJ2-4	TRBV24-1	TGTGCCACCAGTGATGGAGGACAGGACGCCAAAAACATTCAGTACTTC	CATSDGGQDAKNIQYF
NA	NA	TRBJ2-6	TRBV3-1/TRBV3-2	TGTGCCAGCAGCCAAGATTTCGGGGAAGACTCTGGGGCCAACGTCCTGACTTTC	CASSQDFGEDSGANVLTF
few	TRBD1	TRBJ2-7	TRBV9	TGTGCCAGCAGCCCCCGCCAACAGGGGACGGGGTACGAGCAGTACTTC	CASSPRQQGTGYEQYF
NA	NA	TRBJ2-1	TRBV9	TGTGCCAGCAGCACCAGTCCCCAGGGCCATGAGCAGTTCTTC	CASSTSPQGHEQFF
NA	TRBD1	TRBJ1-4	TRBV15	TGTGCCACCAGCACCCGGACAGGGAGGCGTCCCACTGCAACTAATGAAAAACTGTTTTTT	CATSTRTGRRPTATNEKLFF
NA	NA	TRBJ1-4	TRBV25-1	TGTGCCAGCAGTGAATATGGGCGAGAAAAACTGTTTTTT	CASSEYGREKLFF
NA	NA	TRBJ2-7	TRBV2	TGTGCCAGCAGTGCTCAGGGATCCTCAACCTACGAGCAGTACTTC	CASSAQGSSTYEQYF
few	NA	TRBJ1-5	TRBV4-1	TGCGCCAGCAGCCAAGATATCCTATATCAGCCCCAGCATTTT	CASSQDILYQPQHF
NA	NA	TRBJ1-2	TRBV19	TGTGCCAGTACCTCAGTGGGGGGGCTTGGCTACACCTTC	CASTSVGGLGYTF
NA	TRBD1	TRBJ2-7	TRBV5-1	TGCGCCAGCAGCCCTCTGACAGGGGTGGGCTACGAGCAGTACTTC	CASSPLTGVGYEQYF
NA	TRBD1	TRBJ2-7	TRBV27	TGTGCCAGCAGTTCCCTTCCGGGACAGGGCTACGAGCAGTACTTC	CASSSLPGQGYEQYF
once	TRBD1	TRBJ2-6	TRBV3-1/TRBV3-2	TGTGCCAGCACCCCAGGGGGCGCAGGGGCCAACGTCCTGACTTTC	CASTPGGAGANVLTF
NA	TRBD1	TRBJ1-3	TRBV5-5	TGTGCCAGCAGCTTGGGACAGGGGGTTGGAAACACCATATATTTT	CASSLGQGVGNTIYF
NA	TRBD2	TRBJ2-6	TRBV6-2/TRBV6-3	TGTGCCAGCAGCCCTAGCGGCCGCTCTGGGGCCAACGTCCTGACTTTC	CASSPSGRSGANVLTF
NA	NA	TRBJ1-6	TRBV6-1	TGTGCCAGCAGTGCCCTGGGAGGCTCCAATAATTCACCCCTCCACTTT	CASSALGGSNNSPLHF
NA	TRBD1	TRBJ1-2	TRBV5-1	TGCGCCAGCAGCCTTGGGGACAGGGCGGACTATGGCTACACCTTC	CASSLGDRADYGYTF
once	NA	TRBJ1-3	TRBV3-1/TRBV3-2	TGTGCCAGCAGACAACAGGGTTCTGGAAACACCATATATTTT	CASRQQGSGNTIYF
many	NA	TRBJ2-1	TRBV2	TGTGCCAGCAGCCCTACCAGGGGTACCTACAATGAGCAGTTCTTC	CASSPTRGTYNEQFF
NA	TRBD2	TRBJ2-7	TRBV4-1	TGCGCCAGCAGCCAGGGGACTAGCGGAATCTACGAGCAGTACTTC	CASSQGTSGIYEQYF
NA	NA	TRBJ1-2	TRBV7-8	TGTGCCAGTCGAATGTGGGGGGACTATGGCTACACCTTC	CASRMWGDYGYTF
NA	NA	TRBJ1-2	TRBV21-1	TGTGCCAGCAGCAAGGGACAGGGGGAAGTCGATGGCTACACCTTC	CASSKGQGEVDGYTF
NA	TRBD1	TRBJ1-3	TRBV3-1/TRBV3-2	TGTGCCAGCAGCCAAGTCGGGACAGGAGGGGCTGGAAACACCATATATTTT	CASSQVGTGGAGNTIYF
NA	NA	TRBJ2-1	TRBV7-9	TGTGCCAGCAGCTTGAGCGTTTATGAGCAGTTCTTC	CASSLSVYEQFF
NA	TRBD1	TRBJ2-2	TRBV2	TGTGCCAGCAGTCCACAGGGGCTAAACACCGGGGAGCTGTTTTTT	CASSPQGLNTGELFF
NA	TRBD1	TRBJ1-1	TRBV9	TGTGCCAGCTCCCGAACAGGGGCGAACACTGAAGCTTTCTTT	CASSRTGANTEAFF
few	TRBD1	TRBJ1-4	TRBV3-1/TRBV3-2	TGTGCCAGCAGCTTACAGGGGGCTAATGAAAAACTGTTTTTT	CASSLQGANEKLFF
NA	NA	TRBJ2-2	TRBV5-1	TGCGCCAGCAGCTTTCGGGAGTATGCGAACACCGGGGAGCTGTTTTTT	CASSFREYANTGELFF
many	NA	TRBJ2-7	TRBV13	TGTGCCAGCAGCATGCGGGGGCGCCCCTACGAGCAGTACTTC	CASSMRGRPYEQYF
few	NA	TRBJ1-6	TRBV21-1	TGTGCCAGCAGCGTACGGACAGGGTGGAGGATTACCTATAATTCACCCCTCCACTTT	CASSVRTGWRITYNSPLHF
few	NA	TRBJ1-3	TRBV10-2	TGCGCCAGCAGTGAGAGGGGCTCTGGAAACACCATATATTTT	CASSERGSGNTIYF
NA	NA	TRBJ2-5	TRBV2	TGTGCCAGCAGGGGGCGGGAACTTCAAGAGACCCAGTACTTC	CASRGRELQETQYF
NA	TRBD2	TRBJ2-7	TRBV6-1	TGTGCCAGCAGTGCCGAACTAGCGGGGGGCCCCTACGAGCAGTACTTC	CASSAELAGGPYEQYF
NA	TRBD1	TRBJ1-3	TRBV2	TGTGCCAGCAGTGCACAGGGGGTGGGTGGAAACACCATATATTTT	CASSAQGVGGNTIYF
NA	NA	TRBJ2-1	TRBV4-1	TGCGCCAGCAGCCAAGATCTAGCGCGCAATGAGCAGTTCTTC	CASSQDLARNEQFF
NA	NA	TRBJ1-1	TRBV10-3	TGTGCCATCAGTGGAAACAGGGACCGAGAAGCTTTCTTT	CAISGNRDREAFF
NA	TRBD1	TRBJ2-3	TRBV11-2	TGTGCCAGCAGCCTAGGGGGGGGACAGGGGATAGCAGATACGCAGTATTTT	CASSLGGGQGIADTQYF
NA	NA	TRBJ1-2	TRBV19	TGTGCCAGTAGTCTCGACAGCTATGGCTACACCTTC	CASSLDSYGYTF
NA	TRBD2	TRBJ2-5	TRBV4-2	TGTGCCAGCAGCCCTGGACTAGCGGGGAGGGAGACCCAGTACTTC	CASSPGLAGRETQYF
once	NA	TRBJ1-2	TRBV9	TGTGCCAGCAGCGCCAGAAGTGGCTACACCTTC	CASSARSGYTF
NA	TRBD1	TRBJ1-2	TRBV20-1	TGCAGGGGACAGGGAGGTCATGGCTACACCTTC	CRGQGGHGYTF
NA	TRBD1	TRBJ1-2	TRBV24-1	TGTGCCACCAGTGATGACAGGGAGCGTGGCTACACCTTC	CATSDDRERGYTF
NA	TRBD1	TRBJ2-2	TRBV11-2	TGTGCCAGCAGCTTCCACTCGACAGGGGGCTACGGGGAGCTGTTTTTT	CASSFHSTGGYGELFF
NA	TRBD2	TRBJ2-3	TRBV7-2	TGTGCCAGCAGCTTAAGCGGGGGTTTTCCTAGCACAGATACGCAGTATTTT	CASSLSGGFPSTDTQYF
NA	NA	TRBJ1-2	TRBV19	TGTGCCAGTAGTACCAGGACAGAGCCCAACTATGGCTACACCTTC	CASSTRTEPNYGYTF
NA	TRBD1	TRBJ2-3	TRBV14	TGTGCCAGCAGCCTGACAGGGATCGCGCAGTATTTT	CASSLTGIAQYF
NA	NA	TRBJ1-6	TRBV18	TGTGCCAGCTCACCACCGGGGGGAAACCTCCACTTT	CASSPPGGNLHF
NA	TRBD1	TRBJ1-5	TRBV28	TGTGCCAGCAGTCCGACAGGGGCGGGCAATCAGCCCCAGCATTTT	CASSPTGAGNQPQHF
once	NA	TRBJ2-2	TRBV7-2	TGTGCCAGCAGCTTAGCGGGGGCGCCGAACACCGGGGAGCTGTTTTTT	CASSLAGAPNTGELFF
NA	TRBD1	TRBJ2-2	TRBV19	TGTGCCAGTAGTATGGAGGGGACAGGGGGCCTCGGGGAGCTGTTTTTT	CASSMEGTGGLGELFF
once	NA	TRBJ2-2	TRBV3-1/TRBV3-2	TGTGCCAGCAGCCAAAAGGCCCAGGGCTTCGGGGAGCTGTTTTTT	CASSQKAQGFGELFF
NA	TRBD1	TRBJ1-5	TRBV19	TGTGCCAGTACCGTGGGACAGGGGAACCAGCCCCAGCATTTT	CASTVGQGNQPQHF
NA	NA	TRBJ2-7	TRBV7-9	TGTGCCAGCACGGCAGGGGCCGACGAGCAGTACTTC	CASTAGADEQYF
NA	NA	TRBJ1-6	TRBV21-1	TGTGCCAGCAGCCCCCGGACAGGGAATAATTCACCCCTCCACTTT	CASSPRTGNNSPLHF
NA	TRBD1	TRBJ1-5	TRBV2	TGTGCCAGCAGTGTGTTGGGACAGGGAAATCAGCCCCAGCATTTT	CASSVLGQGNQPQHF